The 14 T cell receptor beta chains below were found in one sample sequenced in a study of cytomegalovirus exposure and HLA in healthy donors. PCR used 60 Vbeta primers and 13 Jbeta primers. TCRdb's table, derived via immunoSEQ multiplex PCR, lists solely in-frame clones and lacks some. The sample lists more than 110,000 clones, 70% to 80% seen once, with around 9.1% in the top ten. Sequencing was performed on PBMCs. The receptor set was obtained from a woman in her fifties or sixties in good health and CMV-seropositive.

The chain has TRBV28 and TRBJ2-7; D gene uncertain. The V end lost 6 bases, the J end lost 3 bases, and 9 bases lay between the germline ends. CDR1 and CDR2 (germline): MDHEN, SYDVKM. This CDR3 contains 12 residues. This chain's CDR3 is CASSTPRYEQYF. The DNA of the CDR3 is TGTGCCAGCAGCACACCCCGCTACGAGCAGTACTTC.

J is TRBJ1-2 and V is TRBV6-1; maybe TRBD1 (6 bases). Trimming removed 0 bases from V and 4 bases from J, with 21 bases in between. Germline V gene data show CDR1 as MNHNS and CDR2 as SASEGT. The CDR3 sequence is 18 residues long. The CDR3 coding sequence is TGTGCCAGCAGTGAAGCTATCCCCCCCCACAGGGTCCCCTATGGCTACACCTTC. It is translated as CASSEAIPPHRVPYGYTF.

In its sample, this clone was seen a few times. The J gene is TRBJ2-3, the V gene TRBV7-3; perhaps TRBD2 as D (6 bases). V shed 4 bases and J shed 4 bases, with 12 bases lying between them. There are 14 residues in the CDR3. Germline-derived CDR1 and CDR2 are SGHTA and FQGTGA. The CDR3 nucleotides are TGTGCCAGCAGCTCCGAGGGGAGGTCAGATACGCAGTATTTT. This sequence encodes CASSSEGRSDTQYF.

The chain joins TRBV12-1 to TRBJ1-2; TRBD1 reflects the table's D call only, with no check against the DNA. TRBV12-1 is listed as a pseudogene. The CDR3 contains 15 residues. CDR3 loop: CASSFVGQGQYGYTF. CDR3 sequence (DNA): TGTGCCAGCAGCTTTGTTGGGCAGGGCCAGTATGGCTACACCTTC.

J is TRBJ2-2 and V is TRBV27; tentatively, D is TRBD1 (5 bases). This CDR3 comprises 14 residues. CDR1 MNHEY and CDR2 SMNVEV come from the germline V gene (reference sequence). V was pared by 2 bases and J by 4 bases, with 8 bases between. Written as DNA, the CDR3 is TGTGCCAGCAGTTTAGTGGGGCCCACCGGGGAGCTGTTTTTT. Its translation: CASSLVGPTGELFF.

V usage is TRBV5-1 and J usage is TRBJ2-3; D is uncertain. Germline CDR1 is SGHRS and CDR2 is YFSETQ. The CDR3 is 13 residues long. Between the trimmed V and J ends, which lost 2 bases and 5 bases, there was a span of 9 bases. The CDR3 is CASSFEVRDTQYF. The CDR3 nucleotides are TGCGCCAGCAGCTTTGAGGTCAGAGATACGCAGTATTTT.

This clone was found once. Distinct nucleotide sequences in the sample also encode this CDR3. The chain joins TRBV5-1 to TRBJ1-1; D is uncertain. Germline values: CDR1 SGHRS, CDR2 YFSETQ. The V and J ends lost 1 base and 6 bases respectively, with 13 bases between them. The CDR3 is made up of 14 amino acids. In DNA, the CDR3 is TGCGCCAGCAGCTTGTCAACGGGGTACGCTGAAGCTTTCTTT. Translated: CASSLSTGYAEAFF.

The chain combines TRBV19 with TRBJ1-1; 7 bases agree with TRBD1. V shed 5 bases, J shed 0 bases, and the junction held 3 bases outside the gene matches. Germline-derived CDR1 and CDR2 are LNHDA and SQIVND (reference sequence). The CDR3 sequence is 14 residues long. CDR3: CASSPGQLNTEAFF. The CDR3 nucleotides are TGTGCCAGTAGTCCGGGACAGCTGAACACTGAAGCTTTCTTT.

The chain joins TRBV14 to TRBJ1-4; a weak D match, TRBD1 (5 bases). Germline CDR1 SGHDN, CDR2 FVKESK. V dropped 2 bases and J dropped 6 bases, with 10 bases sitting between them. This CDR3 is 14 amino acids long. CDR3 region: CASSQRPGDEKLFF. Written as DNA, the CDR3 is TGTGCCAGCAGCCAAAGGCCGGGGGATGAAAAACTGTTTTTT.

This clone appeared a few times. This sequence joins TRBV19 and TRBJ2-3; 9 bases are a match to TRBD1. The CDR3 covers 15 residues. The junction had 10 bases not matched to a gene; V was cut back by 6 bases and J by 6 bases. Germline assignment: CDR1 LNHDA and CDR2 SQIVND (reference sequence). CDR3 in DNA: TGTGCCAGTAGAAATCCGGGACAGGGCCGTGATACGCAGTATTTT. It yields the protein CASRNPGQGRDTQYF. Based on the CDR3 plus reference TRBV19 and TRBJ2-3, the full variable domain is DGGITQSPKYLFRKEGQNVTLSCEQNLNHDAMYWYRQDPGQGLRLIYYSQIVNDFQKGDIAEGYSVSREKKESFPLTVTSAQKNPTAFYLCASRNPGQGRDTQYFGPGTRLTVL.

The chain combines TRBV10-3 with TRBJ1-2; 9 nucleotides match TRBD1. Germline V gives CDR1 ENHRY, CDR2 SYGVKD. Unmatched junction bases numbered 14, after V lost 6 bases and J lost 3 bases. This CDR3 region has 17 residues. CDR3 sequence reads: CAISQLLQGAGDYGYTF. As DNA, the CDR3 is TGTGCCATCAGCCAACTCCTACAGGGGGCCGGTGACTATGGCTACACCTTC.

This chain uses TRBV9 with TRBJ2-1; D call uncertain. Germline V gene lookup returns CDR1 SGDLS and CDR2 YYNGEE. The germline V and J ends were trimmed by 0 bases and 0 bases, with 10 bases remaining between them. This CDR3 comprises 16 residues. CDR3 sequence (DNA): TGTGCCAGCAGCGTAGATCGGGTGAGCTCCTACAATGAGCAGTTCTTC. Protein sequence: CASSVDRVSSYNEQFF.

This clone was observed a handful of times. The rearrangement joins TRBV10-1 to TRBJ2-3; the match to TRBD1 covers 10 bases. The CDR3 has 14 residues. J gave up 4 bases and V 6 bases, and 4 bases lay outside the gene matches. Per germline, CDR1 WNHNN and CDR2 SYGVQD (reference sequence). CDR3 DNA: TGCGCCAGCAGGGACAGGGGGGCATCAGATACGCAGTATTTT. Translation: CASRDRGASDTQYF.

The chain has TRBV7-3 and TRBJ1-6; D gene uncertain. CDR3 length equals 15 residues. V was clipped by 5 bases and J by 7 bases, with 15 bases between them. CDR1 SGHTA and CDR2 FQGTGA come from the germline V gene. For the CDR3, the DNA is TGTGCCAGCAGCCCCGGGGTAGGGTTCAATTCACCCCTCCACTTT. This translates into CASSPGVGFNSPLHF.